What follows are 29 T cell receptor beta chains derived from one specimen sequenced in a study of cytomegalovirus exposure and HLA in healthy donors. PCR involved 60 Vbeta and 13 Jbeta primers. Profiling relied on immunoSEQ multiplex PCR, and the TCRdb table lists in-frame clones only, not all of them. This table has 100,000 to 150,000 clones, more than 70% appearing once. Sequences were obtained from PBMCs. These receptors all come from a man between 50 and 59 years old in good health and CMV-seronegative.

A few counts support this clone. A read error may account for a junction end that differs from germline. The chain joins TRBV7-7 to TRBJ1-5; D is uncertain. The CDR3 runs to 13 residues. CDR1 is SSHAT, CDR2 FNYEAQ, per germline (reference sequence). The CDR3 region is CASSLDLSQPQHF. In DNA form, the CDR3 reads TGTGCTAGCAGCTTAGACTTGTCCCAGCCCCAGCATTTT. The whole variable domain, filled in from reference TRBV7-7 and TRBJ1-5, reads GAGVSQSPRYKVTKRGQDVTLRCDPISSHATLYWYQQALGQGPEFLTYFNYEAQPDKSGLPSDRFSAERPEGSISTLTIQRTEQRDSAMYRCASSLDLSQPQHFGDGTRLSIL.

This chain uses TRBV19 with TRBJ2-4, with D tentatively TRBD2 (7 bases). With 9 bases removed from V and 8 bases from J, the gap between germline ends came to 20 bases. The CDR3 sequence is 14 residues long. Germline CDR1 and CDR2: LNHDA and SQIVND (reference sequence). CDR3 protein: CARGSGGARDIQYF. The DNA of the CDR3 is TGTGCCAGGGGCTCGGGGGGCGCGAGGGACATTCAGTACTTC.

The CDR3 bases are TGTGCCAGCAGCCCTTCGAGGACCGGGGAGCTGTTTTTT. Translation: CASSPSRTGELFF. This rearrangement joins TRBV11-3 to TRBJ2-2; D gene uncertain. The CDR3 loop spans 13 amino acids. Trimming shortened V by 5 bases and J by 5 bases, and 9 bases separated the two germline ends. CDR1 is SGHNT, CDR2 YENEEA, per germline. Complete variable domain (other parts from reference TRBV11-3 and TRBJ2-2): EAGVVQSPRYKIIEKKQPVAFWCNPISGHNTLYWYLQNLGQGPELLIRYENEEAVDDSQLPKDRFSAERLKGVDSTLKIQPAELGDSAVYLCASSPSRTGELFFGEGSRLTVL.

This chain connects TRBV10-3 to TRBJ1-5, with D possibly matching TRBD1 (5 bases). Germline V gene data show CDR1 as ENHRY and CDR2 as SYGVKD. CDR3 length: 13 amino acids. Trimming removed 10 bases at V and 2 bases at J, with 12 bases between. For the CDR3, the DNA is TGTGCCACGGGAGAACAGGGCAATCAGCCCCAGCATTTT. Translation gives CATGEQGNQPQHF.

The chain employs TRBV19 and TRBJ1-1; D gene unclear. This CDR3 is built from 15 residues. V lost 6 bases to trimming and J lost 0 bases, with 14 bases between them. In germline, CDR1 is LNHDA, CDR2 SQIVND (reference sequence). Here the CDR3 DNA reads TGTGCCAGTAGCCCGGGAGTGCTGTTGAACACTGAAGCTTTCTTT. Residues: CASSPGVLLNTEAFF.

This chain connects TRBV5-1 to TRBJ2-5; 12 bases are shared with TRBD2. CDR1 and CDR2 (germline): SGHRS, YFSETQ. V dropped 0 bases and J dropped 4; count of bases not matched to a gene: 4. The length of the CDR3 is 16 residues. CDR3 loop: CASSLETSGRRETQYF. The DNA of the CDR3 is TGCGCCAGCAGCTTGGAGACTAGCGGGAGAAGAGAGACCCAGTACTTC. The entire variable domain, with the rest obtained from reference TRBV5-1 and TRBJ2-5, is as follows: KAGVTQTPRYLIKTRGQQVTLSCSPISGHRSVSWYQQTPGQGLQFLFEYFSETQRNKGNFPGRFSGRQFSNSRSEMNVSTLELGDSALYLCASSLETSGRRETQYFGPGTRLLVL.

On this clone: A junction end diverges from the germline sequence, so it may reflect a read error. This rearrangement joins TRBV5-4 to TRBJ1-2; D possibly corresponds to TRBD1 (6 bases). Germline V gene lookup returns CDR1 SGHNT and CDR2 YYREEE (reference sequence). The CDR3 consists of 13 residues. The CDR3 nucleotides are TGTGCCAGCAGCTTGCAGGGGTCCTATGGCTACCCCTTC. It encodes CASSLQGSYGYPF.

The chain is built from TRBV25-1 and TRBJ1-4; D ambiguous. V was clipped by 8 bases and J by 1 base, with 8 bases between them. This CDR3 region has 13 residues. Germline CDR1 and CDR2: MGHDK and SYGVNS. CDR3 DNA sequence: TGTGCCAGCGTCGCAGAAACTAATGAAAAACTGTTTTTT. Its protein is CASVAETNEKLFF. The variable domain in full, completed from reference TRBV25-1 and TRBJ1-4, reads EADIYQTPRYLVIGTGKKITLECSQTMGHDKMYWYQQDPGMELHLIHYSYGVNSTEKGDLSSESTVSRIRTEHFPLTLESARPSHTSQYLCASVAETNEKLFFGSGTQLSVL.

This chain links TRBV30 with TRBJ1-6; unclear D gene. The CDR3 covers 16 residues. Trimming took off 6 bases at V and 9 bases at J, with 24 bases between the two ends. Germline values: CDR1 GTSNPN, CDR2 SVGIG (reference sequence). Here the CDR3 DNA reads TGTGCCTGCGGATTCGGCGGGTCCTTAACCCGTTCACCCCTCCACTTT. Amino acid sequence: CACGFGGSLTRSPLHF. Variable domain in full (rest from reference TRBV30 and TRBJ1-6): SQTIHQWPATLVQPVGSPLSLECTVEGTSNPNLYWYRQAAGRGLQLLFYSVGIGQISSEVPQNLSASRPQDRQFILSSKKLLLSDSGFYLCACGFGGSLTRSPLHFGNGTRLTVT.

This chain uses TRBV7-9 with TRBJ1-6, with no clear D. Germline V lookup: CDR1 SEHNR, CDR2 FQNEAQ (reference sequence). The CDR3 contains 12 residues. The V end lost 5 bases, the J end lost 7 bases, and 6 bases lay between the germline ends. As DNA, the CDR3 is TGTGCCAGCAGCCCAGAAAATTCACCCCTCCACTTT. Translation gives CASSPENSPLHF. The full variable domain, in which reference TRBV7-9 and TRBJ1-6 provide the parts outside the CDR3, is DTGVSQNPRHKITKRGQNVTFRCDPISEHNRLYWYRQTLGQGPEFLTYFQNEAQLEKSRLLSDRFSAERPKGSFSTLEIQRTEQGDSAMYLCASSPENSPLHFGNGTRLTVT.

The V call is TRBV5-4, the J call TRBJ1-1; D may be TRBD1 (5 bases). The CDR3 totals 14 residues. CDR1 and CDR2 (germline): SGHNT, YYREEE (reference sequence). The ends were cut back, 0 bases at V and 2 bases at J, with 8 bases in the middle. The CDR3 reads CASSLARDNTEAFF. DNA for the CDR3: TGTGCCAGCAGCTTGGCCAGGGATAACACTGAAGCTTTCTTT.

This rearrangement joins TRBV5-1 to TRBJ2-7; 9 bases match TRBD1. In germline, CDR1 is SGHRS, CDR2 YFSETQ. CDR3 length: 15 amino acids. V was pared by 0 bases and J by 6 bases, with 7 bases of the junction left unmatched. This chain's CDR3 is CASSLGRGQGGEQYF. CDR3 sequence (DNA): TGCGCCAGCAGCTTGGGTAGGGGACAGGGCGGCGAGCAGTACTTC.

The rearrangement links TRBV6-5 to TRBJ1-3, with 9 positions matching TRBD1. J lost 5 bases, V lost 2 bases, and 4 bases had no gene match. This CDR3 contains 15 residues. Germline loops: CDR1 MNHEY, CDR2 SVGAGI. The DNA of the CDR3 is TGTGCCAGCAGTTACATGGGACAGGGAAGAAACACCATATATTTT. It translates to CASSYMGQGRNTIYF.

The chain has TRBV7-2 and TRBJ2-7; 11 bases match TRBD1. Germline V gives CDR1 SGHTA, CDR2 FQGNSA. The CDR3 totals 17 residues. V shed 5 bases and J 2 bases; nucleotides not matched to a gene: 11. CDR3 in amino acids: CASSQPLRDRGAYEQYF. For the CDR3, the DNA is TGTGCCAGCAGCCAACCCCTCCGGGACAGGGGGGCCTACGAGCAGTACTTC.

The chain combines TRBV15 with TRBJ2-2; D is perhaps TRBD1 (5 bases). V shed 1 base and J shed 0 bases, with 18 bases lying between them. The CDR3 loop spans 19 amino acids. Germline V lookup: CDR1 LNHNV, CDR2 YYDKDF (reference sequence). The CDR3 DNA sequence: TGTGCCACCAGCAGAGGTTCCGGTAGACAGCGAGCGAACACCGGGGAGCTGTTTTTT. This codes for CATSRGSGRQRANTGELFF.

The chain has TRBV5-1 and TRBJ2-3; 7 positions match TRBD1. The V gene end was trimmed by 4 bases and the J gene end by 3 bases; junction bases not matched to a gene: 8. The CDR3 covers 15 residues. CDR1 is SGHRS and CDR2 is YFSETQ in the germline V gene. The CDR3 loop reads CASSPPGQITDTQYF. In DNA form, the CDR3 reads TGCGCCAGCAGCCCCCCGGGACAGATAACAGATACGCAGTATTTT.

The chain recombines TRBV6-5 with TRBJ1-1; 7 nucleotides align to TRBD1. Germline CDR1 MNHEY, CDR2 SVGAGI. CDR3 length: 15 residues. V shed 5 bases and J 3 bases; nucleotides not matched to a gene: 9. Here the CDR3 DNA reads TGTGCCAGCAGTCGAGGGGGCATGGTGGACACTGAAGCTTTCTTT. This codes for CASSRGGMVDTEAFF.

The chain joins TRBV28 to TRBJ1-2; D is uncertain. This CDR3 contains 13 residues. Trimming cost V 2 bases and J 4 bases, with 8 bases left between them. Germline assignment: CDR1 MDHEN and CDR2 SYDVKM. This chain's CDR3 is CASSLVRGYGYTF. The CDR3 nucleotides read TGTGCCAGCAGTTTAGTCCGAGGCTATGGCTACACCTTC.

The chain links TRBV7-2 to TRBJ1-1; 8 bases are a match to TRBD1. The germline V gene encodes CDR1 SGHTA and CDR2 FQGNSA. J was trimmed by 0 bases and V by 2 bases; bases with no gene match: 8. This CDR3 contains 17 residues. The CDR3 nucleotides read TGTGCCAGCAGCTTAAATGCAGGGGGCGCTTTGAACACTGAAGCTTTCTTT. This gives the protein CASSLNAGGALNTEAFF.

The rearrangement uses TRBV9 and TRBJ1-1; D is uncertain. Between the trimmed V and J ends, which lost 0 bases and 0 bases, there was a span of 9 bases. There are 15 residues in the CDR3. Germline CDR1 and CDR2: SGDLS and YYNGEE. CDR3 protein: CASSVGGLLNTEAFF. CDR3 DNA sequence: TGTGCCAGCAGCGTAGGAGGGTTATTGAACACTGAAGCTTTCTTT.

The J gene is TRBJ2-7, the V gene TRBV19; 7 nucleotides align to TRBD1. The CDR3 sequence is 13 residues long. The V gene end was trimmed by 7 bases and the J gene end by 3 bases; junction bases not matched to a gene: 6. Germline CDR1 and CDR2: LNHDA and SQIVND (reference sequence). CDR3 bases: TGTGCCAGTACGGAACAGGGGAGCTACGAGCAGTACTTC. It is translated as CASTEQGSYEQYF.

The rearrangement joins TRBV28 to TRBJ2-7; TRBD2 matches at 14 bases. The ends lost 7 bases at V and 3 bases at J; junction bases unmatched: 11. Germline CDR1 reads MDHEN; CDR2 reads SYDVKM. The CDR3 consists of 17 residues. The CDR3 DNA sequence: TGTGCCAGCACTGTAACAGGGACTAGCGGGAGACGCTACGAGCAGTACTTC. This sequence encodes CASTVTGTSGRRYEQYF.

The chain recombines TRBV5-1 with TRBJ2-5; 13 nucleotides line up with TRBD2. The CDR3 sequence is 15 residues long. CDR1 SGHRS and CDR2 YFSETQ come from the germline V gene. Trimming at V came to 4 bases and at J to 3 bases, leaving 3 bases not matched to a gene. CDR3 DNA: TGCGCCAGCAGCGGTGGACTAGCGGGAGAAGAGACCCAGTACTTC. As protein: CASSGGLAGEETQYF.

The V call is TRBV7-9, the J call TRBJ1-4; TRBD1 matches 7 bases. In germline, CDR1 is SEHNR, CDR2 FQNEAQ (reference sequence). After removal of 1 base from V and 2 bases from J, the junction contained 1 base not matched to a gene. The CDR3 is 15 amino acids. The CDR3 protein is CASSLGQGTNEKLFF. CDR3 nucleotide sequence: TGTGCCAGCAGCTTAGGACAGGGCACTAATGAAAAACTGTTTTTT.

This rearrangement joins TRBV27 to TRBJ1-1; D not resolved. Germline lookup yields CDR1 MNHEY and CDR2 SMNVEV (reference sequence). The CDR3 spans 14 residues. Deletions cut 3 bases from V and 4 bases from J, with 12 bases between. The CDR3 bases are TGTGCCAGCAGTTTTCTCCCCCCGGGCACTGAAGCTTTCTTT. This sequence encodes CASSFLPPGTEAFF.

This rearrangement joins TRBV7-3 to TRBJ2-7, with TRBD1 matching over 8 bases. CDR1 is SGHTA and CDR2 is FQGTGA in the germline V gene. The trim removed 3 bases at V and 6 bases at J, leaving 4 bases unmatched. CDR3 length: 13 residues. CDR3 in DNA: TGTGCCAGCAGCTTCCAGGGGGCTGGCGAGCAGTACTTC. It is translated as CASSFQGAGEQYF.

J is TRBJ2-2 and V is TRBV30, with TRBD2 matching over 8 bases. V shed 4 bases, J shed 2 bases, and the junction held 3 bases outside the gene matches. Germline V lookup: CDR1 GTSNPN, CDR2 SVGIG (reference sequence). The CDR3 is 14 residues long. The CDR3 DNA is TGTGCCTGGATGAGCGGGGGAAACACCGGGGAGCTGTTTTTT. This codes for CAWMSGGNTGELFF.

The rearrangement links TRBV7-9 to TRBJ2-1; a weak D match, TRBD1 (5 bases). Germline V CDR1 and CDR2: SEHNR, FQNEAQ (reference sequence). This CDR3 contains 16 residues. The V and J ends lost 5 bases and 3 bases respectively, with 17 bases between them. CDR3 amino acids: CASSQKIGAIYNEQFF. The DNA of the CDR3 is TGTGCCAGCAGCCAGAAAATAGGGGCCATCTACAATGAGCAGTTCTTC.

This clone was seen once. The V gene is TRBV20-1, the J gene TRBJ2-2; D unresolved. The CDR3 runs 11 residues. Germline values: CDR1 DFQATT, CDR2 SNEGSKA (reference sequence). Trimming left V 6 bases short and J 6 bases short, with 8 bases between. Written as DNA, the CDR3 is TGCAGTGCCCCTGTATCCGGGGAGCTGTTTTTT. It yields the protein CSAPVSGELFF.